This TCR beta chain was sequenced in a study of a mutant IDH1 vaccine in newly diagnosed glioma. Turning to the study itself: The study held visit V12 at week 35 and visit V13 at week 47. Study-wide findings and caveats: Changes in top peripheral clonotypes did not appear linked to pseudoprogression.

As regards this clone: Its antigen is still unknown.

TCRdb keeps only in-frame clones here, not all; method: immunoSEQ multiplex PCR. The sample has 45,000 or so clones, around 81% seen once. Time point specified: week 35, safety follow-up. Vaccination comprised doses that each held 300 ug of mutant IDH1 20-mer peptide, plus topical imiquimod. CDR3 length: 17 residues. Germline CDR1 is SGHVS and CDR2 is FQNEAQ. Trimming took 0 bases from V and 0 from J, leaving 15 bases between them. The sequence came from a woman in her thirties or forties with glioma. Some clones in this sample may be carry-over from other donors' samples. V usage is TRBV7-8 and J usage is TRBJ2-7, with D uncertain. The sample in question was PBMCs, obtained from a glioma patient whose treatment included an IDH1 peptide vaccine. The CDR3: CASSLALAKWSSYEQYF. The CDR3 DNA reads TGTGCCAGCAGCTTAGCTTTGGCAAAGTGGAGCTCCTACGAGCAGTACTTC.